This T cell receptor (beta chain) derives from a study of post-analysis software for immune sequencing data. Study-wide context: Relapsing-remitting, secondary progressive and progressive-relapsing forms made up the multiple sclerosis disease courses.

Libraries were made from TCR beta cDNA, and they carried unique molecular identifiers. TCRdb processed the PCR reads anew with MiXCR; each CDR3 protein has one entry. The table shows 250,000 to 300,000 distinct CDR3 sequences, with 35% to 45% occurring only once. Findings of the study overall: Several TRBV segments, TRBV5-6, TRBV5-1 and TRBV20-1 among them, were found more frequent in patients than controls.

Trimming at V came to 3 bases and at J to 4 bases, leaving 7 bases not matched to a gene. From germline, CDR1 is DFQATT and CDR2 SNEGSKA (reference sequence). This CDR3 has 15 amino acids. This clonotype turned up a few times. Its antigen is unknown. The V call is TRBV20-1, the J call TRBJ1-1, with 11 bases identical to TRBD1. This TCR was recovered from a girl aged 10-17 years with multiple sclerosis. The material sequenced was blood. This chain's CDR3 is CSARGQGGLGTEAFF. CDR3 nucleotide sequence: TGCAGTGCTAGGGGACAGGGGGGGCTGGGCACTGAAGCTTTCTTT.